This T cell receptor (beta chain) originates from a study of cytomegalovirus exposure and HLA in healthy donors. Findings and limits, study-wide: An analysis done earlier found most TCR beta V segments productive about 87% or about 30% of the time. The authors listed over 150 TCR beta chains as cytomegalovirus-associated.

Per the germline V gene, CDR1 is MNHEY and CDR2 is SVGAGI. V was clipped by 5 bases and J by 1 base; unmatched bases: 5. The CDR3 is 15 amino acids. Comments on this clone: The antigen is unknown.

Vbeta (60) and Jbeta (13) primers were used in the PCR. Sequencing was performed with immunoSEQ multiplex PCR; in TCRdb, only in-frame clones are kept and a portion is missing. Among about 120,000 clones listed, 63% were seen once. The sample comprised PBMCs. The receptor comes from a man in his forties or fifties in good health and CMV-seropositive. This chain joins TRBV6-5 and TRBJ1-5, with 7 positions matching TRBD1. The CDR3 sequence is CASSRDSRSNQPQHF. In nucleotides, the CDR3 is TGTGCCAGCAGTCGGGACAGCCGAAGCAATCAGCCCCAGCATTTT.